A selection of T cell receptor beta chains follows, all from one sample in a study of T cell responses to AZD1222 COVID-19 vaccine. Generated by immunoSEQ multiplex PCR, the TCRdb table keeps only in-frame clones and is missing some. In the table there are more than 150,000 clones, 90% to 95% of which are singletons. The sample in question was peripheral blood, obtained on day 0 of AZD1222 vaccination. All receptors derive from an adult in good health. Both conserved end residues are part of each CDR3. Fields, in order: CDR3 protein, CDR3 DNA, V gene, D gene, clone size, J gene. The D gene is left open where the match is weak. Size is stated for part of the rows, as once, few or many counts, or as a class when the clone is expanded.

CDR3aa: CASSQEGKRGNEQFF
CDR3nt: TGTGCCAGCAGCCAAGAAGGAAAAAGGGGGAATGAGCAGTTCTTC
v_gene: TRBV3-1/TRBV3-2
d_gene: NA
abundance: NA
j_gene: TRBJ2-1

CDR3aa: CASSVESAGAGYTF
CDR3nt: TGTGCCAGCAGCGTAGAATCGGCAGGGGCAGGCTACACCTTC
v_gene: TRBV9
d_gene: NA
abundance: once
j_gene: TRBJ1-2

CDR3aa: CASSSPALGPYEQYF
CDR3nt: TGTGCCAGCAGCAGCCCAGCCCTCGGCCCCTACGAGCAGTACTTC
v_gene: TRBV5-4
d_gene: NA
abundance: once
j_gene: TRBJ2-7

CDR3aa: CASSLGTDTQYF
CDR3nt: TGTGCCAGCAGCTTGGGCACAGATACGCAGTATTTT
v_gene: TRBV13
d_gene: NA
abundance: NA
j_gene: TRBJ2-3

CDR3aa: CASSPTQNVPSRGYTF
CDR3nt: TGTGCCAGCAGCCCTACACAGAACGTTCCGAGCAGGGGCTACACCTTC
v_gene: TRBV27
d_gene: NA
abundance: NA
j_gene: TRBJ1-2

CDR3aa: CASSATGGGNEQFF
CDR3nt: TGTGCCAGCAGCGCCACCGGCGGGGGAAATGAGCAGTTCTTC
v_gene: TRBV9
d_gene: TRBD2
abundance: NA
j_gene: TRBJ2-1

CDR3aa: CASSPDVGRGETQYF
CDR3nt: TGCGCCAGCAGCCCGGACGTCGGCCGGGGAGAGACCCAGTACTTC
v_gene: TRBV5-1
d_gene: NA
abundance: NA
j_gene: TRBJ2-5

CDR3aa: CASSSPDRGPPLHF
CDR3nt: TGTGCCAGCAGCTCCCCGGACAGGGGTCCACCCCTCCACTTT
v_gene: TRBV5-5
d_gene: TRBD1
abundance: NA
j_gene: TRBJ1-6

CDR3aa: CASSDPARSNGYTF
CDR3nt: TGTGCCAGCAGTGATCCGGCCAGGTCTAATGGCTACACCTTC
v_gene: TRBV25-1
d_gene: NA
abundance: NA
j_gene: TRBJ1-2

CDR3aa: CASSFRQTGRNSPLHF
CDR3nt: TGTGCCAGTAGTTTTCGACAGACAGGCAGGAATTCACCCCTCCACTTT
v_gene: TRBV19
d_gene: NA
abundance: NA
j_gene: TRBJ1-6

CDR3aa: CASSRFQTGSVATNEKLFF
CDR3nt: TGTGCCAGCTCACGGTTCCAGACAGGGTCGGTAGCCACTAATGAAAAACTGTTTTTT
v_gene: TRBV18
d_gene: TRBD1
abundance: NA
j_gene: TRBJ1-4

CDR3aa: CASKIPTPPEAFF
CDR3nt: TGTGCCAGCAAAATTCCCACCCCCCCTGAAGCTTTCTTT
v_gene: TRBV6-5
d_gene: NA
abundance: NA
j_gene: TRBJ1-1

CDR3aa: CAGGGNTEAFF
CDR3nt: TGTGCCGGGGGAGGGAACACTGAAGCTTTCTTT
v_gene: TRBV6-5
d_gene: NA
abundance: NA
j_gene: TRBJ1-1

CDR3aa: CASSLYAGGYGYTF
CDR3nt: TGTGCCAGCAGTTTATACGCTGGAGGGTATGGCTACACCTTC
v_gene: TRBV28
d_gene: NA
abundance: NA
j_gene: TRBJ1-2

CDR3aa: CASSLTGYNQPQHF
CDR3nt: TGTGCCAGCAGCTTGACGGGCTACAATCAGCCCCAGCATTTT
v_gene: TRBV5-6
d_gene: NA
abundance: NA
j_gene: TRBJ1-5

CDR3aa: CASSYSQGNTIYF
CDR3nt: TGTGCCAGCAGTTACTCACAGGGAAACACCATATATTTT
v_gene: TRBV6-5
d_gene: NA
abundance: NA
j_gene: TRBJ1-3

CDR3aa: CASLAGGPILKQYF
CDR3nt: TGTGCCAGCCTAGCGGGAGGGCCAATTCTTAAGCAGTACTTC
v_gene: TRBV6-5
d_gene: TRBD2
abundance: NA
j_gene: TRBJ2-7

CDR3aa: CASRLPGRKDDIQYF
CDR3nt: TGTGCCAGCAGACTTCCTGGGCGAAAAGACGACATTCAGTACTTC
v_gene: TRBV28
d_gene: NA
abundance: NA
j_gene: TRBJ2-4

CDR3aa: CASSFGGLREGRTDTQYF
CDR3nt: TGTGCCAGCAGCTTCGGGGGGTTGCGGGAGGGCCGCACAGATACGCAGTATTTT
v_gene: TRBV5-4
d_gene: TRBD2
abundance: NA
j_gene: TRBJ2-3

CDR3aa: CASSIFAGGSGNEQFF
CDR3nt: TGTGCCAGTAGTATCTTTGCGGGAGGCTCGGGCAATGAGCAGTTCTTC
v_gene: TRBV19
d_gene: TRBD2
abundance: NA
j_gene: TRBJ2-1

CDR3aa: CASSQDYWELGNTIYF
CDR3nt: TGTGCCAGCAGCCAAGATTACTGGGAACTTGGAAACACCATATATTTT
v_gene: TRBV4-2
d_gene: NA
abundance: NA
j_gene: TRBJ1-3

CDR3aa: CASSQDRDTEAFF
CDR3nt: TGCGCCAGCAGCCAAGACAGGGATACTGAAGCTTTCTTT
v_gene: TRBV4-1
d_gene: NA
abundance: NA
j_gene: TRBJ1-1

CDR3aa: CASSYGHGGGYEQYF
CDR3nt: TGTGCCAGCAGTTACGGGCACGGCGGGGGATACGAGCAGTACTTC
v_gene: TRBV6-5
d_gene: TRBD2
abundance: once
j_gene: TRBJ2-7

CDR3aa: CASMFASSYNEQFF
CDR3nt: TGTGCCAGTATGTTTGCGAGCTCCTACAATGAGCAGTTCTTC
v_gene: TRBV19
d_gene: NA
abundance: once
j_gene: TRBJ2-1

CDR3aa: CSAIESREGLWLYNEQFF
CDR3nt: TGCAGCGCCATAGAATCGCGGGAGGGCCTTTGGCTCTACAATGAGCAGTTCTTC
v_gene: TRBV29-1
d_gene: TRBD2
abundance: NA
j_gene: TRBJ2-1

CDR3aa: CASLGTGSKNQPQHF
CDR3nt: TGTGCCAGTCTCGGGACAGGGAGCAAGAATCAGCCCCAGCATTTT
v_gene: TRBV19
d_gene: TRBD1
abundance: few
j_gene: TRBJ1-5

CDR3aa: CATSAGAVGNQPQHF
CDR3nt: TGTGCCACCAGCGCGGGGGCAGTTGGCAATCAGCCCCAGCATTTT
v_gene: TRBV24-1
d_gene: NA
abundance: NA
j_gene: TRBJ1-5

CDR3aa: CASSPQGQGRADTQYF
CDR3nt: TGTGCCAGTAGTCCTCAAGGACAGGGGAGGGCAGATACGCAGTATTTT
v_gene: TRBV19
d_gene: TRBD1
abundance: NA
j_gene: TRBJ2-3

CDR3aa: CAWSVGYEQFF
CDR3nt: TGTGCCTGGAGTGTAGGGTATGAGCAGTTCTTC
v_gene: TRBV30
d_gene: NA
abundance: NA
j_gene: TRBJ2-1